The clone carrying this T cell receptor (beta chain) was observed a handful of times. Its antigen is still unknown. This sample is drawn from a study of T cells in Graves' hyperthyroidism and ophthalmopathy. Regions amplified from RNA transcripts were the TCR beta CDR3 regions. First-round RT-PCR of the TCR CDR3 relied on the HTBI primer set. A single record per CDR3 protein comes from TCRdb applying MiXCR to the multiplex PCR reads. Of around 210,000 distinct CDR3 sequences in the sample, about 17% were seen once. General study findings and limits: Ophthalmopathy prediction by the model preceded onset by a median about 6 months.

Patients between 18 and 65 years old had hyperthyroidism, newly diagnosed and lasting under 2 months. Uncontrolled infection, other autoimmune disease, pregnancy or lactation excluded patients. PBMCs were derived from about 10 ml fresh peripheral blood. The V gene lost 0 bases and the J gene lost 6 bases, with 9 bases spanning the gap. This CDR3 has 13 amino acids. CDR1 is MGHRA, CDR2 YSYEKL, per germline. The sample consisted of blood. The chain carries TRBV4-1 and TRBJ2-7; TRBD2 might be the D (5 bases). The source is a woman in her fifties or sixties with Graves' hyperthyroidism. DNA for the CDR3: TGCGCCAGCAGCCAAGATGTCCGGGGCGAGCAGTACTTC. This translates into CASSQDVRGEQYF.